These T cell receptor beta chains were read from a single sample in a study of shared clonotypes between healthy human individuals. The repertoire was sequenced with immunoSEQ multiplex PCR; TCRdb's copy has only in-frame clones and lacks some. The sample has some 2,000,000 clones, approximately 95% seen once; the top ten hold about 1.1%. Material: naive CD8+ T cells sorted from blood. The source of these receptors is a man younger than 35 in good health. Both conserved end residues are part of each CDR3. The D gene is left open where the match is weak. Size is stated for part of the rows, as once, few or many counts, or as a class when the clone is expanded.

V: TRBV7-8
D: NA
J: TRBJ2-2
size: NA
DNA: TGTGCCAGCAGCTCGGAACCTGTGGCCACGAACACCGGGGAGCTGTTTTTT
CDR3: CASSSEPVATNTGELFF

V: TRBV7-2
D: TRBD1
J: TRBJ1-1
size: NA
DNA: TGTGCCAGCAGCTTCAGGGGGTTGGGCACTGAAGCTTTCTTT
CDR3: CASSFRGLGTEAFF

V: TRBV6-5
D: NA
J: TRBJ1-4
size: NA
DNA: TGTGCCAGCAGTTACTCGGGGGGGAACGAAAAACTGTTTTTT
CDR3: CASSYSGGNEKLFF

V: TRBV5-6
D: NA
J: TRBJ2-7
size: NA
DNA: TGTGCCAGCAGCTTGGCCGGCCAGGCTAGCTCCTACGAGCAGTACTTC
CDR3: CASSLAGQASSYEQYF

V: TRBV10-2
D: NA
J: TRBJ2-7
size: NA
DNA: TGCGCCAGTACTAGCTCCTACGAGCAGTACTTC
CDR3: CASTSSYEQYF

V: TRBV27
D: TRBD1
J: TRBJ1-6
size: NA
DNA: TGTGCCAGCAGTGACACAGGGGATTCACCCCTCCACTTT
CDR3: CASSDTGDSPLHF

V: TRBV4-1
D: TRBD2
J: TRBJ2-5
size: NA
DNA: TGCGCCAGCAGCCAGGGTATAGCGGGAGTGGAGACCCAGTACTTC
CDR3: CASSQGIAGVETQYF

V: TRBV13
D: TRBD1
J: TRBJ2-1
size: NA
DNA: TGTGCCAGCAGCTCGGATGTAGACAGGGGGCGCGGGGAGCAGTTCTTC
CDR3: CASSSDVDRGRGEQFF

V: TRBV10-3
D: TRBD1
J: TRBJ2-7
size: NA
DNA: TGTGCCATCAGTGACCCGGACAGGGGCATCTACGAGCAGTACTTC
CDR3: CAISDPDRGIYEQYF

V: TRBV7-7
D: TRBD2
J: TRBJ2-1
size: once
DNA: TGTGCTAGCAGCCCAGGACTAGCGGGACACTACAATGAGCAGTTCTTC
CDR3: CASSPGLAGHYNEQFF

V: TRBV13
D: NA
J: TRBJ2-1
size: NA
DNA: TGTGCCAGCAGCTTAGTCGGGGACACCTACAATGAGCAGTTCTTC
CDR3: CASSLVGDTYNEQFF

V: TRBV28
D: NA
J: TRBJ1-2
size: NA
DNA: TGTGCCAGCAGCTCCTCCCCGCGTGACTATGGCTACACCTTC
CDR3: CASSSSPRDYGYTF

V: TRBV19
D: TRBD1
J: TRBJ1-2
size: NA
DNA: TGTGCCAGCCGCCGCGGGACAGGGGATGGCTACACCTTC
CDR3: CASRRGTGDGYTF

V: TRBV30
D: NA
J: TRBJ2-6
size: NA
DNA: TGTGCCTGGGGAATCGGGACTGGGGCCAACGTCCTGACTTTC
CDR3: CAWGIGTGANVLTF

V: TRBV2
D: TRBD1
J: TRBJ2-3
size: NA
DNA: TGTGCCAGCAGCGTCGGACAGGGCGCAGATACGCAGTATTTT
CDR3: CASSVGQGADTQYF

V: TRBV11-1
D: NA
J: TRBJ2-7
size: NA
DNA: TGTGCCAGCTCCCTAAAGGCGGGAGAGCAGTACTTC
CDR3: CASSLKAGEQYF

V: TRBV7-6
D: TRBD1
J: TRBJ1-4
size: NA
DNA: TGTGCCAGCAGCAGGACAGGGACTAATGAAAAACTGTTTTTT
CDR3: CASSRTGTNEKLFF

V: TRBV27
D: NA
J: TRBJ2-7
size: NA
DNA: TGTGCCAGCAGTTTATCCGTGGGGGCGAAGGTCTACGAGCAGTACTTC
CDR3: CASSLSVGAKVYEQYF

V: TRBV30
D: NA
J: TRBJ1-1
size: NA
DNA: TGTGCCTGGAGTGGGGGCAGGGGAAATACTGAAGCTTTCTTT
CDR3: CAWSGGRGNTEAFF

V: TRBV5-8
D: NA
J: TRBJ1-2
size: NA
DNA: TGTGCCAGCAGCCAGGATTATTATGGCTACACCTTC
CDR3: CASSQDYYGYTF

V: TRBV30
D: NA
J: TRBJ2-3
size: NA
DNA: TGTGCCTGGAGCCGTCCTTTGGATACGCAGTATTTT
CDR3: CAWSRPLDTQYF

V: TRBV4-1
D: TRBD1
J: TRBJ1-6
size: NA
DNA: TGCGCCAGCAGCATTCAACCTCCGGGACAGGGGGTTTCACCCCTCCACTTT
CDR3: CASSIQPPGQGVSPLHF

V: TRBV27
D: TRBD2
J: TRBJ2-7
size: NA
DNA: TGTGCCAGCAGTACGAGCAGCGGGAGCTTCTACGAGCAGTACTTC
CDR3: CASSTSSGSFYEQYF

V: TRBV5-6
D: NA
J: TRBJ2-7
size: NA
DNA: TGTGCCAGCAGCTTCCGGGACGTAACCTACGAGCAGTACTTC
CDR3: CASSFRDVTYEQYF